This T cell receptor beta chain was profiled in a study of human T cells and chemical hapten exposure. Background on the study: It was small differences in pooled library volume that mainly caused per-sample TCR yields to vary.

This CDR3 region has 13 residues. CDR1 is MGHDK and CDR2 is SYGVNS in the germline V gene. The trim removed 5 bases at V and 2 bases at J, leaving 2 bases unmatched. From the RACE reads, TCRdb called clonotypes with MiXCR, one entry per CDR3 protein. The data contain some 78,000 distinct CDR3 sequences, over 8.5% of them singletons. The time point was: healthy volunteer bleed at 6 weeks. Unfractionated whole blood was the source from which total RNA was extracted. The sequenced material came from whole blood. The TCR comes from a male donor in good health. Some clones in this sample may be carry-over from other donors' samples. The J gene is TRBJ2-7, the V gene TRBV25-1; 8 bases are shared with TRBD2. Here the CDR3 reads CASSSSGAYEQYF. In DNA, the CDR3 is TGTGCCAGCAGTAGTAGCGGGGCCTACGAGCAGTACTTC.